These 21 T cell receptor beta chains were all obtained from the same sample, sequenced in a study of blood T cell repertoires in COVID-19. Assay used: immunoSEQ multiplex PCR; TCRdb lists only in-frame clones, some missing. Found here are around 160,000 clones, around 90% of them singletons; the top ten hold over 4%. Sequences were obtained from PBMCs or T cells enriched from blood (not recorded which). The receptors were gathered from a woman aged 40 to 50 who had been exposed to COVID-19.

V and J are TRBV7-9 and TRBJ2-1; 7 nucleotides align to TRBD2. J lost 5 bases, V lost 5 bases, and 6 bases had no gene match. Germline V gene sequence: CDR1 SEHNR, CDR2 FQNEAQ (reference sequence). This CDR3 region has 14 residues. CDR3 in DNA: TGTGCCAGCAGCAAACTCGGGGGGAACAATGAGCAGTTCTTC. Translated, it gives CASSKLGGNNEQFF.

This clone was seen once. The chain joins TRBV4-1 to TRBJ2-7, with D tentatively TRBD1 (6 bases). The V end lost 4 bases, the J end lost 6 bases, and 16 bases lay between the germline ends. In germline, CDR1 is MGHRA, CDR2 YSYEKL. CDR3 length equals 14 residues. The CDR3: CASSPDRQVGEQYF. In DNA form, the CDR3 reads TGCGCCAGCAGCCCGGACCGACAGGTCGGCGAGCAGTACTTC.

The chain carries TRBV10-3 and TRBJ2-7, with D perhaps TRBD1 (5 bases). The V end was cut by 10 bases, the J end by 2 bases, with 15 bases between. Germline loops: CDR1 ENHRY, CDR2 SYGVKD. There are 13 residues in the CDR3. The CDR3 nucleotides read TGTGCCACCGGCTTGACAGCGACCTACGAGCAGTACTTC. As protein: CATGLTATYEQYF.

The chain uses TRBV10-3 and TRBJ2-6, with a tentative D call TRBD1 (5 bases). V was trimmed by 3 bases and J by 0 bases, leaving 12 bases between them. This CDR3 contains 17 residues. Germline lookup yields CDR1 ENHRY and CDR2 SYGVKD. DNA of the CDR3: TGTGCCATCAGTGAAGTCACCAGGGCCTCTGGGGCCAACGTCCTGACTTTC. Protein sequence: CAISEVTRASGANVLTF.

The chain joins TRBV5-6 to TRBJ1-1; D may be TRBD1 (5 bases). CDR3 length: 16 residues. The V gene lost 4 bases and the J gene lost 3 bases, with 19 bases spanning the gap. CDR1 is SGHDT and CDR2 is YYEEEE in the germline V gene. CDR3: CASSLGKGLGHTEAFF. CDR3 bases: TGTGCCAGCAGCCTTGGAAAGGGTTTGGGGCACACTGAAGCTTTCTTT.

The chain employs TRBV7-2 and TRBJ2-1, with TRBD2 matching 10 bases. CDR1 and CDR2 (germline): SGHTA, FQGNSA. V gave up 8 bases and J gave up 4 bases; unmatched junction bases: 5. This CDR3 has 14 amino acids. CDR3 DNA: TGTGCCAGCGGGGCTAGCGGGAGTTACAATGAGCAGTTCTTC. It yields the protein CASGASGSYNEQFF. Full variable domain (rest looked up from reference TRBV7-2 and TRBJ2-1): GAGVSQSPSNKVTEKGKDVELRCDPISGHTALYWYRQSLGQGLEFLIYFQGNSAPDKSGLPSDRFSAERTGGSVSTLTIQRTQQEDSAVYLCASGASGSYNEQFFGPGTRLTVL.

This rearrangement joins TRBV7-2 to TRBJ2-1; 8 nucleotides align to TRBD2. The germline CDR1 and CDR2 sequences are SGHTA and FQGNSA. J lost 5 bases, V lost 3 bases, and 9 bases had no gene match. This CDR3 contains 16 residues. CDR3 sequence reads: CASSLYASGRNNEQFF. The CDR3 nucleotides are TGTGCCAGCAGCTTGTACGCTAGCGGGCGGAACAATGAGCAGTTCTTC. The full variable domain, completed using reference TRBV7-2 and TRBJ2-1, is GAGVSQSPSNKVTEKGKDVELRCDPISGHTALYWYRQSLGQGLEFLIYFQGNSAPDKSGLPSDRFSAERTGGSVSTLTIQRTQQEDSAVYLCASSLYASGRNNEQFFGPGTRLTVL.

V gene TRBV11-2 combines with J gene TRBJ1-1, with 8 bases fitting TRBD1. J gave up 0 bases and V 1 base, and 7 bases lay outside the gene matches. The length of the CDR3 is 17 residues. The germline gives CDR1 SGHAT, CDR2 FQNNGV. The CDR3 region is CASSLVWAGGLNTEAFF. CDR3 sequence (DNA): TGTGCCAGCAGCTTAGTATGGGCAGGGGGCCTGAACACTGAAGCTTTCTTT. The entire variable domain, with the rest obtained from reference TRBV11-2 and TRBJ1-1, is as follows: EAGVAQSPRYKIIEKRQSVAFWCNPISGHATLYWYQQILGQGPKLLIQFQNNGVVDDSQLPKDRFSAERLKGVDSTLKIQPAKLEDSAVYLCASSLVWAGGLNTEAFFGQGTRLTVV.

The chain joins TRBV9 to TRBJ2-3; TRBD1 matches at 8 bases. The CDR3 contains 15 residues. Germline V gene data show CDR1 as SGDLS and CDR2 as YYNGEE. V lost 4 bases, J lost 0 bases, and 4 bases stayed unmatched. The CDR3 coding sequence is TGTGCCAGCAGCAAGACAGGGGTGAGCACAGATACGCAGTATTTT. Amino acid sequence: CASSKTGVSTDTQYF. Full variable domain (outside the CDR3, taken from reference TRBV9 and TRBJ2-3): DSGVTQTPKHLITATGQRVTLRCSPRSGDLSVYWYQQSLDQGLQFLIQYYNGEERAKGNILERFSAQQFPDLHSELNLSSLELGDSALYFCASSKTGVSTDTQYFGPGTRLTVL.

The chain carries TRBV2 and TRBJ1-5, with 9 bases identical to TRBD1. J was trimmed by 4 bases and V by 6 bases; bases with no gene match: 7. The CDR3 spans 15 residues. In germline, CDR1 is SNHLY, CDR2 FYNNEI. DNA for the CDR3: TGTGCCAGCAGGGATACCGGGACAGGGAATCAGCCCCAGCATTTT. Translating it yields CASRDTGTGNQPQHF.

This clone was seen just once. The chain links TRBV5-8 to TRBJ2-1, with 13 bases matching TRBD2. The V gene's germline CDR1 is SGHTS and CDR2 YDEGEE. Trimming removed 4 bases from V and 10 bases from J; junction bases left unmatched: 5. CDR3 size: 14 residues. The CDR3 reads CASSQGLAGVEQFF. The CDR3 DNA sequence: TGTGCCAGCAGCCAAGGACTAGCGGGGGTGGAGCAGTTCTTC.

The rearrangement links TRBV7-9 to TRBJ1-1, with D possibly matching TRBD1 (6 bases). Germline V gene data show CDR1 as SEHNR and CDR2 as FQNEAQ (reference sequence). The CDR3 length is 17 residues. Trimming shortened V by 1 base and J by 3 bases, and 18 bases separated the two germline ends. The CDR3 spells CASSLDPQDRLHTEAFF. Written as DNA, the CDR3 is TGTGCCAGCAGCTTAGACCCCCAAGACAGGTTGCACACTGAAGCTTTCTTT.

The chain combines TRBV19 with TRBJ1-4; TRBD1 matches 8 bases. The germline V gene encodes CDR1 LNHDA and CDR2 SQIVND (reference sequence). The CDR3 extends over 14 amino acids. Trimming removed 3 bases from V and 3 bases from J; junction bases left unmatched: 0. CDR3 DNA: TGTGCCAGTAGTATGGGACAGGCTAATGAAAAACTGTTTTTT. Encoded protein: CASSMGQANEKLFF.

The rearrangement uses TRBV5-1 and TRBJ1-4, with D maybe TRBD1 (5 bases). CDR1 is SGHRS, CDR2 YFSETQ, per germline. V lost 0 bases, J lost 5 bases, and 14 bases lay in between. The CDR3 sequence is 16 residues long. CDR3 coding DNA: TGCGCCAGCAGCTTGGAATATCGGGCAGGGAATGAAAAACTGTTTTTT. Translation: CASSLEYRAGNEKLFF.

The J gene is TRBJ1-2, the V gene TRBV11-2; 8 bases agree with TRBD1. The junction had 16 bases not matched to a gene; V was cut back by 1 base and J by 12 bases. CDR3 length equals 16 residues. CDR1 and CDR2 from the germline V gene are SGHAT and FQNNGV. CDR3 in amino acids: CASSLGLDRGGRVDTF. The DNA of the CDR3 is TGTGCCAGCAGCTTAGGCCTCGACAGGGGTGGCCGTGTCGACACCTTC.

V gene TRBV10-3 combines with J gene TRBJ2-1, with 14 bases lining up with TRBD2. CDR1 ENHRY and CDR2 SYGVKD come from the germline V gene. The ends lost 4 bases at V and 0 bases at J; junction bases unmatched: 14. The CDR3 runs to 21 residues. The CDR3 protein is CAISASSGTSGGPSSYNEQFF. DNA of the CDR3: TGTGCCATCAGTGCATCTTCCGGGACTAGCGGGGGCCCTAGCTCCTACAATGAGCAGTTCTTC.

This clone has a single count. The chain employs TRBV13 and TRBJ2-7, with D unresolved. The CDR3 spans 13 residues. Per germline, CDR1 PRHDT and CDR2 FYEKMQ (reference sequence). V was shortened by 5 bases and J by 2 bases, with 10 bases between the two germline ends. The CDR3 coding sequence is TGTGCCAGCAGCCGCCGCCTAACCTACGAGCAGTACTTC. Its protein product is CASSRRLTYEQYF.

J is TRBJ1-2 and V is TRBV6-5; TRBD1 matches at 10 bases. Unmatched junction bases numbered 6, after V lost 4 bases and J lost 4 bases. This CDR3 spans 15 amino acids. CDR1 MNHEY and CDR2 SVGAGI come from the germline V gene. The CDR3 coding sequence is TGTGCCAGCAGTTCGATGACAGGGGGCGGCTATGGCTACACCTTC. It codes for CASSSMTGGGYGYTF.

The rearrangement links TRBV5-4 to TRBJ1-1; 11 nucleotides agree with TRBD1. Trimming removed 3 bases from V and 3 bases from J; junction bases left unmatched: 1. This CDR3 is built from 14 residues. CDR1 is SGHNT, CDR2 YYREEE, per germline (reference sequence). The CDR3 spells CASSSGQGDTEAFF. The CDR3 nucleotides are TGTGCCAGCAGCTCGGGACAGGGGGACACTGAAGCTTTCTTT.

The CDR3 DNA sequence: TGTGCCAGCAGCTTAGACCCCAGCGGTCTCAAGCCAGATACGCAGTATTTT. It codes for CASSLDPSGLKPDTQYF. The chain combines TRBV11-2 with TRBJ2-3; D may be TRBD2 (5 bases). CDR3 length equals 17 residues. Germline-derived CDR1 and CDR2 are SGHAT and FQNNGV. V lost 0 bases and J lost 4, with 17 bases in between.

The chain's CDR3 is CASSSQSLNEQFF. The CDR3 region has the DNA TGCGCCAGCAGCTCCCAGTCCCTTAATGAGCAGTTCTTC. V gene TRBV5-1 combines with J gene TRBJ2-1; no firm D call. Germline CDR1 SGHRS, CDR2 YFSETQ. V was shortened by 3 bases and J by 7 bases, with 11 bases between the two germline ends. CDR3 length: 13 residues.